The rows below give T cell receptor beta chains drawn from one sample of a study of beta chain features in type 1 diabetes. The method was immunoSEQ multiplex PCR; TCRdb's version includes in-frame clones alone and lacks a portion of them. The table includes almost 350,000 clones, 8% detected once. Input material: central memory CD4+ T cells from blood. Receptors were obtained from a woman aged 18-29 years in good health. CDR3s include the opening cysteine and the closing phenylalanine or tryptophan. A D gene is named only where the DNA matches it firmly. Part of the rows lack a size; the others show once, few, many or a class for expanded clones.

clone size: few; J gene: TRBJ2-2; D gene: TRBD2; V gene: TRBV6-6; CDR3 protein: CASSSPGLVVGELFF; CDR3 DNA: TGTGCCAGCAGTTCCCCGGGACTAGTAGTCGGGGAGCTGTTTTTT
clone size: few; J gene: TRBJ2-7; D gene: NA; V gene: TRBV6-6; CDR3 protein: CASTQGEGRGHYEQYF; CDR3 DNA: TGTGCCAGCACACAGGGGGAGGGCAGGGGGCACTACGAGCAGTACTTC
clone size: NA; J gene: TRBJ1-1; D gene: NA; V gene: TRBV6-5; CDR3 protein: CASSPRHSLNTEAFF; CDR3 DNA: TGTGCCAGCAGCCCGAGGCACAGCCTGAACACTGAAGCTTTCTTT
clone size: few; J gene: TRBJ2-3; D gene: NA; V gene: TRBV7-2; CDR3 protein: CASSLRGRGTDTQYF; CDR3 DNA: TGTGCCAGCAGCTTAAGGGGGAGGGGCACAGATACGCAGTATTTT
clone size: few; J gene: TRBJ2-3; D gene: TRBD2; V gene: TRBV18; CDR3 protein: CASSPTQGLAGGEQYF; CDR3 DNA: TGTGCCAGCTCACCGACGCAGGGGCTAGCGGGAGGAGAGCAGTATTTT
clone size: many; J gene: TRBJ2-3; D gene: TRBD2; V gene: TRBV28; CDR3 protein: CASRTGTSERDTQYF; CDR3 DNA: TGTGCCAGCAGGACCGGGACTAGCGAGAGGGATACGCAGTATTTT
clone size: few; J gene: TRBJ2-5; D gene: TRBD2; V gene: TRBV5-1; CDR3 protein: CASRTSGMGETQYF; CDR3 DNA: TGCGCCAGCAGGACTAGCGGGATGGGGGAGACCCAGTACTTC
clone size: NA; J gene: TRBJ2-1; D gene: TRBD2; V gene: TRBV14; CDR3 protein: CASSQIISGRAGNEQFF; CDR3 DNA: TGTGCCAGCAGCCAGATCATTAGCGGGAGGGCCGGGAATGAGCAGTTCTTC
clone size: many; J gene: TRBJ2-1; D gene: TRBD1; V gene: TRBV28; CDR3 protein: CASSSQTGLRFF; CDR3 DNA: TGTGCCAGCAGTTCCCAGACAGGGCTGAGGTTCTTC
clone size: few; J gene: TRBJ2-5; D gene: NA; V gene: TRBV4-1; CDR3 protein: CASSKTRGVETQYF; CDR3 DNA: TGCGCCAGCAGCAAAACTAGGGGGGTAGAGACCCAGTACTTC
clone size: NA; J gene: TRBJ1-2; D gene: NA; V gene: TRBV9; CDR3 protein: CASSATTGSGGYTF; CDR3 DNA: TGTGCCAGCAGCGCCACAACAGGGAGTGGTGGCTACACCTTC
clone size: many; J gene: TRBJ2-7; D gene: NA; V gene: TRBV7-2; CDR3 protein: CASSYYLSSYEQYF; CDR3 DNA: TGTGCCAGCAGCTATTACCTAAGCTCCTACGAGCAGTACTTC
clone size: few; J gene: TRBJ1-2; D gene: NA; V gene: TRBV18; CDR3 protein: CASSPGQNYGYTF; CDR3 DNA: TGTGCCAGCTCACCCGGACAGAACTATGGCTACACCTTC
clone size: few; J gene: TRBJ2-7; D gene: NA; V gene: TRBV7-2; CDR3 protein: CASSLGYGASYEQYF; CDR3 DNA: TGTGCCAGCAGCTTAGGGTACGGAGCTTCCTACGAGCAGTACTTC
clone size: few; J gene: TRBJ2-1; D gene: NA; V gene: TRBV11-2; CDR3 protein: CASSSIDLKDYNEQFF; CDR3 DNA: TGTGCCAGCAGCTCAATCGACCTAAAGGACTACAATGAGCAGTTCTTC
clone size: few; J gene: TRBJ1-3; D gene: NA; V gene: TRBV25-1; CDR3 protein: CASSELQQQFSGNTIYF; CDR3 DNA: TGTGCCAGCAGTGAATTACAGCAGCAGTTCTCTGGAAACACCATATATTTT
clone size: few; J gene: TRBJ1-1; D gene: NA; V gene: TRBV7-2; CDR3 protein: CASSLDGGGVAFF; CDR3 DNA: TGTGCCAGCAGCCTGGATGGGGGCGGAGTAGCTTTCTTT
clone size: NA; J gene: TRBJ2-7; D gene: NA; V gene: TRBV6-5; CDR3 protein: CASSSPRLVSYEQYF; CDR3 DNA: TGTGCCAGCAGTTCCCCAAGACTAGTGTCATACGAGCAGTACTTC
clone size: many; J gene: TRBJ2-4; D gene: TRBD1; V gene: TRBV15; CDR3 protein: CATSRVGTGENIQYF; CDR3 DNA: TGTGCCACCAGCAGGGTAGGGACAGGGGAAAACATTCAGTACTTC
clone size: few; J gene: TRBJ1-3; D gene: NA; V gene: TRBV9; CDR3 protein: CASSVVSTAGNTIYF; CDR3 DNA: TGTGCCAGCAGCGTAGTGTCGACAGCCGGAAACACCATATATTTT
clone size: many; J gene: TRBJ2-2; D gene: TRBD1; V gene: TRBV28; CDR3 protein: CASSSPTGFAGELFF; CDR3 DNA: TGTGCCAGCAGTTCTCCGACAGGGTTTGCCGGGGAGCTGTTTTTT
clone size: NA; J gene: TRBJ2-3; D gene: TRBD2; V gene: TRBV4-1; CDR3 protein: CASSTTGLALDTQYF; CDR3 DNA: TGCGCCAGCAGTACAACGGGACTAGCGCTAGATACGCAGTATTTT
clone size: few; J gene: TRBJ1-1; D gene: NA; V gene: TRBV11-2; CDR3 protein: CASSPRGNTEAFF; CDR3 DNA: TGTGCCAGCAGCCCCAGGGGTAACACTGAAGCTTTCTTT
clone size: few; J gene: TRBJ1-1; D gene: NA; V gene: TRBV7-9; CDR3 protein: CASSSRGSAEAFF; CDR3 DNA: TGTGCCAGCAGCTCCCGCGGTTCGGCTGAAGCTTTCTTT
clone size: many; J gene: TRBJ1-3; D gene: NA; V gene: TRBV2; CDR3 protein: CASSEGRWRNTIYF; CDR3 DNA: TGTGCCAGCAGTGAAGGGAGATGGAGAAACACCATATATTTT
clone size: few; J gene: TRBJ1-2; D gene: NA; V gene: TRBV20-1; CDR3 protein: CSAGYGYTF; CDR3 DNA: TGCAGTGCGGGCTATGGCTACACCTTC
clone size: many; J gene: TRBJ2-4; D gene: TRBD1; V gene: TRBV15; CDR3 protein: CATSRRQGQYIQYF; CDR3 DNA: TGTGCCACCAGCCGACGACAGGGCCAATACATTCAGTACTTC
clone size: few; J gene: TRBJ2-2; D gene: TRBD1; V gene: TRBV5-1; CDR3 protein: CASSLDTGGAGELFF; CDR3 DNA: TGCGCCAGCAGCTTGGATACAGGGGGCGCCGGGGAGCTGTTTTTT
clone size: many; J gene: TRBJ2-1; D gene: NA; V gene: TRBV5-1; CDR3 protein: CASSLFSYNEQFF; CDR3 DNA: TGCGCCAGCAGCTTGTTCTCGTACAATGAGCAGTTCTTC
clone size: NA; J gene: TRBJ2-6; D gene: NA; V gene: TRBV28; CDR3 protein: CASSTLFSGANVLTF; CDR3 DNA: TGTGCCAGCAGTACGCTCTTCTCTGGGGCCAACGTCCTGACTTTC
clone size: many; J gene: TRBJ1-4; D gene: TRBD1; V gene: TRBV7-9; CDR3 protein: CASSLTTGVGEKLFF; CDR3 DNA: TGTGCCAGCAGCCTTACCACAGGGGTCGGAGAAAAACTGTTTTTT
clone size: NA; J gene: TRBJ2-5; D gene: TRBD2; V gene: TRBV6-5; CDR3 protein: CASSSGGRAETQYF; CDR3 DNA: TGTGCCAGCAGTTCGGGTGGGAGGGCAGAGACCCAGTACTTC
clone size: NA; J gene: TRBJ1-1; D gene: TRBD1; V gene: TRBV28; CDR3 protein: CLSVDRTNTEAFF; CDR3 DNA: TGTCTATCCGTGGACAGGACGAACACTGAAGCTTTCTTT
clone size: NA; J gene: TRBJ2-7; D gene: TRBD1; V gene: TRBV10-3; CDR3 protein: CAISQKYPGQGFEQYF; CDR3 DNA: TGTGCCATCAGCCAAAAATACCCGGGACAGGGGTTCGAGCAGTACTTC
clone size: few; J gene: TRBJ2-7; D gene: NA; V gene: TRBV7-8; CDR3 protein: CASSLASQASEQYF; CDR3 DNA: TGTGCCAGCAGCTTAGCCAGCCAAGCTTCCGAGCAGTACTTC
clone size: NA; J gene: TRBJ1-4; D gene: NA; V gene: TRBV9; CDR3 protein: CASGRGRQNEKLFF; CDR3 DNA: TGTGCCAGCGGGCGAGGACGCCAGAATGAAAAACTGTTTTTT
clone size: NA; J gene: TRBJ1-1; D gene: TRBD1; V gene: TRBV6-5; CDR3 protein: CASSYGTGPNEAFF; CDR3 DNA: TGTGCCAGCAGTTACGGGACAGGACCGAATGAAGCTTTCTTT
clone size: few; J gene: TRBJ2-1; D gene: TRBD2; V gene: TRBV15; CDR3 protein: CATTKLAGVKNEQFF; CDR3 DNA: TGTGCCACCACCAAGCTAGCGGGAGTCAAGAATGAGCAGTTCTTC
clone size: few; J gene: TRBJ1-4; D gene: TRBD1; V gene: TRBV6-1; CDR3 protein: CASSEDGTGWVKLFF; CDR3 DNA: TGTGCCAGCAGTGAAGACGGGACAGGGTGGGTAAAACTGTTTTTT
clone size: many; J gene: TRBJ1-3; D gene: NA; V gene: TRBV28; CDR3 protein: CASTRGFPGNTIYF; CDR3 DNA: TGTGCCAGCACCAGGGGCTTCCCTGGAAACACCATATATTTT
clone size: NA; J gene: TRBJ2-5; D gene: NA; V gene: TRBV29-1; CDR3 protein: CSVRGSNGNQETQYF; CDR3 DNA: TGCAGCGTTAGGGGTAGTAACGGGAATCAAGAGACCCAGTACTTC
clone size: NA; J gene: TRBJ1-5; D gene: TRBD1; V gene: TRBV6-1; CDR3 protein: CASSDPNRGLGQPQHF; CDR3 DNA: TGTGCCAGCAGTGATCCCAACAGGGGGCTAGGGCAGCCCCAGCATTTT
clone size: many; J gene: TRBJ2-5; D gene: NA; V gene: TRBV29-1; CDR3 protein: CSVARGQETQYF; CDR3 DNA: TGCAGCGTTGCCAGGGGCCAAGAGACCCAGTACTTC